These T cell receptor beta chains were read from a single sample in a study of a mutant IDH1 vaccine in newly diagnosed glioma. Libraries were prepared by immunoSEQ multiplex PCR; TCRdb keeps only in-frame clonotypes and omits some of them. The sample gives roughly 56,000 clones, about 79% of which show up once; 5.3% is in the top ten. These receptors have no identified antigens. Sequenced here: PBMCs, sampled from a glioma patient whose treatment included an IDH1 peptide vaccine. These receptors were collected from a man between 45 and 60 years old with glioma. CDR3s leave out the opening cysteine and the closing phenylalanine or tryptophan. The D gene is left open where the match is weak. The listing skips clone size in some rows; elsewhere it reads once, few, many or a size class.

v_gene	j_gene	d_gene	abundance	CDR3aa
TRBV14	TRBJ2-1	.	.	ASSQLMTSWSGEQF
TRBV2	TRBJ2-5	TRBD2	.	ASTGLAGGRQETQY
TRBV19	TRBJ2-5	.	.	ASSTGSQETQY
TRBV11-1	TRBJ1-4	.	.	ASSAHATNEKLF
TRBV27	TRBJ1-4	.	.	ASSFGATNEKLF
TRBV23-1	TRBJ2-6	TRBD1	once	ASSQRTGSGANVLT
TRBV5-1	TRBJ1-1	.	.	ASSRTSAGSTEAF
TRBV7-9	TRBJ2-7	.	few	ASSLFGEQY
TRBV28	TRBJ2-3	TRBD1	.	ASSTPRDRSTDTQY
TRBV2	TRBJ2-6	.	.	ASRRSGLPGGANVLT
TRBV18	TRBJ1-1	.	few	ASSWAGNWNTEAF
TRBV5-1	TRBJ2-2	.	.	ASSYAGPNTGELF
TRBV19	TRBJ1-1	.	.	ATRWGKGTEAF
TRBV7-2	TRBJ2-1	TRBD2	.	ASSSSGGSYNEQF
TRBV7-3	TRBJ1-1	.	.	ASSLDGRVTEAF
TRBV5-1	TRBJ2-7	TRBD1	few	ASSLHPGQGTYEQY
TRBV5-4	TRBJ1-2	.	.	ASSLGQEGNYGYT
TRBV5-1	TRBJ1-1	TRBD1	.	ASSPGQGANMNTEAF
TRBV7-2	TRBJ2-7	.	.	ASSPRLGYEQY
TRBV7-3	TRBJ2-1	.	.	ASSPLARYNEQF
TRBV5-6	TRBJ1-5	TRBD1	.	ASSRRQGHQPQH
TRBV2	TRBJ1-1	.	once	ASRPWQDYTEAF
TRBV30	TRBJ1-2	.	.	AWSPSRSYGYT
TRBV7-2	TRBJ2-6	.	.	ATRTGSGANVLT
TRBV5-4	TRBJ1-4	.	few	ASSWGSEKLF
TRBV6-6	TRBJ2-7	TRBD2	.	ASSYSGEGPYEQY
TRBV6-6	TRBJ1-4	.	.	ASSYILGPAEKLF
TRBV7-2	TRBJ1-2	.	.	ASSLVGNLRQHGYT
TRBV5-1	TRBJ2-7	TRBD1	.	ASSSGTGDYEQY
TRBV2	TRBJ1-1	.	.	ASLRDRDTEAF